These 23 T cell receptor beta chains came from one sample sequenced in a study of post-analysis software for immune sequencing data. General study findings and limits: Patients showed TRBV5-6, TRBV5-1 and TRBV20-1 among several TRBV segments more frequent than in controls.

Which antigens these TCRs recognize remains unknown. Unique-molecular-identifier-tagged TCR beta cDNA libraries were used. TCRdb re-called the PCR reads with MiXCR, one entry per CDR3 protein. The repertoire holds under 900,000 distinct CDR3 sequences, with about 57% as singletons. Sequencing input: blood. These TCRs come from a girl between 5 and 17 years old with multiple sclerosis.

This clonotype was seen more than once but under ten times. Here the CDR3 DNA reads TGTGCCAGCAGCGTAGGTACTAGCGGGGATACCAAGGAGGGTGAGCAGTTCTTC. Encoded protein: CASSVGTSGDTKEGEQFF. The rearrangement links TRBV9 to TRBJ2-1, with 10 nucleotides matching TRBD2. The CDR3 is made up of 18 amino acids. The J segment lost 9 bases and the V segment lost 0 bases, leaving 15 bases of the junction unmatched. Germline V gene lookup returns CDR1 SGDLS and CDR2 YYNGEE.

The chain links TRBV29-1 to TRBJ1-2; D uncertain. Trimming removed 3 bases at V and 11 bases at J, with 16 bases between. The CDR3 runs to 12 residues. The germline gives CDR1 SQVTM, CDR2 ANQGSEA. In DNA form, the CDR3 reads TGCAGCGTTGAGAGTACGGGAATCGGGTACACCTTC. Translating gives CSVESTGIGYTF.

This sequence joins TRBV7-9 and TRBJ2-7; 8 bases agree with TRBD2. V trimming: 5 bases; J trimming: 5 bases; junction bases outside the gene matches: 2. This CDR3 is built from 12 residues. Germline CDR1 SEHNR, CDR2 FQNEAQ (reference sequence). The CDR3 nucleotides read TGTGCCAGCAGCGCGGGAGGAGACGAGCAGTACTTC. This sequence encodes CASSAGGDEQYF.

In its sample, this clonotype was seen once. The rearrangement joins TRBV7-6 to TRBJ1-6; a possible D gene is TRBD1 (5 bases). Trimming cost V 5 bases and J 8 bases, with 16 bases left between them. Looked up from germline, CDR1 is SGHVS and CDR2 is FNYEAQ. This CDR3 contains 15 residues. The CDR3 region is CASSLGSGYDSPLHF. The CDR3 nucleotides are TGTGCCAGCAGCCTTGGATCAGGGTACGATTCACCCCTCCACTTT.

This chain connects TRBV29-1 to TRBJ2-1; 14 bases align to TRBD2. The length of the CDR3 is 17 residues. The germline gives CDR1 SQVTM, CDR2 ANQGSEA. V lost 5 bases, J lost 0 bases, and 6 bases stayed unmatched. Here the CDR3 DNA reads TGCAGCGTTCCCAGGACTAGCGGGAGGTCCTCCTACAATGAGCAGTTCTTC. It codes for CSVPRTSGRSSYNEQFF.

The chain uses TRBV5-1 and TRBJ1-4; D gene uncertain. Trimming pared 5 bases from V and 3 bases from J, leaving 14 bases between. The CDR3 is 15 residues long. CDR1 is SGHRS and CDR2 is YFSETQ in the germline V gene. CDR3 protein: CASRLQTAANEKLFF. For the CDR3, the DNA is TGCGCCAGCAGACTACAGACGGCGGCTAATGAAAAACTGTTTTTT.

The chain is built from TRBV10-3 and TRBJ2-7, with 8 positions matching TRBD2. V lost 10 bases and J lost 5; bases outside the gene matches: 7. This CDR3 contains 12 residues. The V gene's germline CDR1 is ENHRY and CDR2 SYGVKD. As DNA, the CDR3 is TGTGCCAGCCGGGGGGGCCAAAACGAGCAGTACTTC. Its translation is CASRGGQNEQYF.

The rearrangement uses TRBV5-1 and TRBJ2-7, with 9 bases lining up with TRBD1. This CDR3 spans 16 amino acids. J was trimmed by 3 bases and V by 4 bases; bases with no gene match: 11. From germline, CDR1 is SGHRS and CDR2 YFSETQ. The CDR3 reads CASSPTTPGQGYEQYF. Written as DNA, the CDR3 is TGCGCCAGCAGCCCGACTACACCGGGACAGGGCTACGAGCAGTACTTC.

The rearrangement uses TRBV12-3 or TRBV12-4 and TRBJ2-1; weak D call: TRBD2 (5 bases). Trimming removed 7 bases at V and 6 bases at J, with 16 bases between. This CDR3 has 14 amino acids. This CDR3 is CASKDNGGGNEQFF. As DNA, the CDR3 is TGTGCCAGCAAGGATAACGGAGGCGGCAATGAGCAGTTCTTC.

There are many counts of this clonotype. The chain is built from TRBV2 and TRBJ2-7, with D uncertain. The CDR3 spans 12 residues. V was shortened by 6 bases and J by 0 bases, with 6 bases between the two germline ends. Germline V gene sequence: CDR1 SNHLY, CDR2 FYNNEI. The CDR3 here is CASSADSYEQYF. The CDR3 region has the DNA TGTGCCAGCAGCGCCGACTCCTACGAGCAGTACTTC.

The rearrangement links TRBV3-1 to TRBJ1-2; D possibly corresponds to TRBD1 (5 bases). This CDR3 is 13 amino acids long. V dropped 1 base and J dropped 8 bases, with 11 bases sitting between them. Germline V CDR1 and CDR2: LGHDT, YNNKEL (reference sequence). CDR3 loop: CASSQGDGGGYTF. The CDR3 DNA reads as TGTGCCAGCAGCCAAGGAGACGGGGGAGGCTACACCTTC.

In the case of this clonotype: A junction end diverges from the germline sequence, so it may reflect a read error. The genes are TRBV20-1 and TRBJ1-2; possibly TRBD1 for D (5 bases). Looked up from germline, CDR1 is DFQATT and CDR2 is SNEGSKA (reference sequence). The CDR3 totals 15 residues. CDR3 sequence (DNA): TGCAGCGCTAGAGATGGGTTGGGGCTTGGCTATGGCTACACCTTC. Translated, it gives CSARDGLGLGYGYTF.

This clonotype appeared a few times. This chain links TRBV5-1 with TRBJ2-1; D might be TRBD2 (5 bases). CDR3 size: 17 residues. V lost 1 base and J 3 bases, leaving 17 bases between the germline ends. The germline gives CDR1 SGHRS, CDR2 YFSETQ. CDR3 amino acids: CASSLSVSAADYNEQFF. The CDR3 DNA reads as TGCGCCAGCAGCTTGTCCGTGTCAGCGGCAGACTACAATGAGCAGTTCTTC.

The sample holds one count of this clonotype. The chain employs TRBV25-1 and TRBJ2-7; D remains ambiguous. Per germline, CDR1 MGHDK and CDR2 SYGVNS. The CDR3 is 13 amino acids. The V end was cut by 8 bases, the J end by 3 bases, with 14 bases between. The CDR3 nucleotides read TGTGCCAGCGTATCGGACGCCAACTACGAGCAGTACTTC. Translating gives CASVSDANYEQYF.

The chain couples TRBV12-3 or TRBV12-4 to TRBJ2-3, with unresolved D. This CDR3 contains 16 residues. The V and J ends lost 5 bases and 2 bases respectively, with 17 bases between them. The CDR3 nucleotides read TGTGCCAGCAGTCCCCCGGCGGTCCCCCACACAGATACGCAGTATTTT. This encodes CASSPPAVPHTDTQYF.

The rearrangement joins TRBV20-1 to TRBJ1-5; 9 nucleotides align to TRBD1. The CDR3 loop spans 15 amino acids. The germline gives CDR1 DFQATT, CDR2 SNEGSKA (reference sequence). Trimming at V came to 3 bases and at J to 4 bases, leaving 7 bases not matched to a gene. The CDR3 nucleotides read TGCAGTGCTAGCCAAGCCGGGACAGGGAATCAGCCCCAGCATTTT. It encodes CSASQAGTGNQPQHF.

As to this clonotype: Mismatch with germline at one junction end may stem from a read error. This chain connects TRBV7-8 to TRBJ2-3, with D perhaps being TRBD1 or TRBD2 (5 bases each). Germline V CDR1 and CDR2: SGHVS, FQNEAQ. The CDR3 is 13 residues long. CDR3 protein: CAGSLLGEDTQYF. The CDR3 region has the DNA TGTGCCGGCAGCTTACTAGGGGAGGATACGCAGTATTTT.

The table lists this clonotype with a few counts. A read error may account for a junction end that differs from germline. This sequence joins TRBV29-1 and TRBJ2-3; the D call may be TRBD1 or TRBD2 (6 bases each). The CDR3 is 15 amino acids. Germline CDR1 SQVTM, CDR2 ANQGSEA. CDR3 sequence (DNA): TGCAGCGCTGAAGGGGGGCTGTCTCTTAGAGATACGCAGTATTTT. This translates into CSAEGGLSLRDTQYF.

The CDR3 nucleotides are TGTGCCAGCAGACTAAGCCGGGCCCCCAGACAGTACTTGTACCAAGAGACCCAGTACTTC. This codes for CASRLSRAPRQYLYQETQYF. This rearrangement joins TRBV6-1 to TRBJ2-5; D may be TRBD1 (5 bases). Trimming took 6 bases from V and 0 from J, leaving 29 bases between them. The CDR3 contains 20 residues. In germline, CDR1 is MNHNS, CDR2 SASEGT.

V is TRBV28 and J is TRBJ2-7; D is undetermined. The CDR3 is 12 residues long. The germline CDR1 and CDR2 sequences are MDHEN and SYDVKM. Trimming shortened V by 1 base and J by 9 bases, and 10 bases separated the two germline ends. The CDR3 spells CASSLLGNAQYF. CDR3 in DNA: TGTGCCAGCAGTTTATTAGGGAACGCGCAGTACTTC.

The chain uses TRBV12-3 or TRBV12-4 and TRBJ2-3; D is perhaps TRBD2 (5 bases). V was trimmed by 2 bases and J by 10 bases, leaving 10 bases between them. This CDR3 comprises 12 residues. The CDR3 bases are TGTGCCAGCAGTTTAAAGGCGAGGGCGCAGTATTTT. Its protein product is CASSLKARAQYF.

The rearrangement joins TRBV7-2 to TRBJ2-3; D is perhaps TRBD1 or TRBD2 (6 bases each). Germline CDR1 reads SGHTA; CDR2 reads FQGNSA. The CDR3 extends over 16 amino acids. Between the trimmed V and J ends, which lost 2 bases and 0 bases, there was a span of 12 bases. CDR3 amino acids: CASSLFTGASTDTQYF. The CDR3, as DNA: TGTGCCAGCAGCTTATTCACGGGGGCTAGCACAGATACGCAGTATTTT.

The V and J genes are TRBV10-3 and TRBJ2-7, with TRBD1 matching 8 bases. This CDR3 spans 17 amino acids. Germline assignment: CDR1 ENHRY and CDR2 SYGVKD. Trimming cost V 2 bases and J 2 bases; bases outside gene matches: 11. The CDR3 protein is CAISETPGQQGAYEQYF. The CDR3 bases are TGTGCCATCAGTGAGACACCCGGGCAACAGGGGGCCTACGAGCAGTACTTC.